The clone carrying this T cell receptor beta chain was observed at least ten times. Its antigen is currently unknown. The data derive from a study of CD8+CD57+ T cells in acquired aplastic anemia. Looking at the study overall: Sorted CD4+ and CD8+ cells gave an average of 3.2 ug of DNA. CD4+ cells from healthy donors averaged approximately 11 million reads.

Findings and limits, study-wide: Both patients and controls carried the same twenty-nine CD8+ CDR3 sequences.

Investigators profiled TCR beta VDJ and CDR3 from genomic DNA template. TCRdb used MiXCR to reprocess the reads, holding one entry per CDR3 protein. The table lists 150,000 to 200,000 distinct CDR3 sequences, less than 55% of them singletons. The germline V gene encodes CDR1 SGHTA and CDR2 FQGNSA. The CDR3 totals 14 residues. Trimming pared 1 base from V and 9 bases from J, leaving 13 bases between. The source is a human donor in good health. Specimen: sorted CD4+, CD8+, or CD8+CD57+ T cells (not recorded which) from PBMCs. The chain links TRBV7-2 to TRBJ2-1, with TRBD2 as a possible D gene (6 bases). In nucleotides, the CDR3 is TGTGCCAGCAGCTTAGGAGTGGGACTCCCTGAGCAGTTCTTC. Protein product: CASSLGVGLPEQFF.